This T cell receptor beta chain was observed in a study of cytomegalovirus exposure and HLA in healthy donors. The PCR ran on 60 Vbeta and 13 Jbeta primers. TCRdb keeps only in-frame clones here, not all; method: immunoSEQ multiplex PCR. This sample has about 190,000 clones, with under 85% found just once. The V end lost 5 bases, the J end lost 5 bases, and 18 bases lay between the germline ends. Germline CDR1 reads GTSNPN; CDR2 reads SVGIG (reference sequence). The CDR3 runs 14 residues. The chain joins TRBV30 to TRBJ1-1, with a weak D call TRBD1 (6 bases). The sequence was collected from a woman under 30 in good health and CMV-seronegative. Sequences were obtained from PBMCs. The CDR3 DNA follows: TGTGCCTGGTCTCTGGGCGGGGGCCGAACTGAAGCTTTCTTT. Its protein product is CAWSLGGGRTEAFF.